The present T cell receptor beta chain was sequenced within a study of blood T cell repertoires in COVID-19. Measured with immunoSEQ multiplex PCR; TCRdb has only the in-frame clones, and not every one. Here the sample spans some 200,000 clones, over 75% being singletons. The CDR3 is made up of 13 amino acids. The germline V and J ends were trimmed by 0 bases and 0 bases, with 2 bases remaining between them. Germline loops: CDR1 MNHEY, CDR2 SVGEGT. The sequence came from a man aged 50-60 years with COVID-19, enrolled during active disease. Sequenced: peripheral blood. The V call is TRBV6-2 or TRBV6-3, the J call TRBJ1-1; no reliable D call. CDR3 in DNA: TGTGCCAGCAGTTACTCCTTGAACACTGAAGCTTTCTTT. This translates into CASSYSLNTEAFF.